Shown below are 8 T cell receptor beta chains from a single sample sequenced in a study of graft-versus-host responses after intestinal transplantation (dated by TCRdb to about 2021). These receptors have no known antigen. The sample's time point, from its label and the paper: cells obtained before transplantation from donor or recipient. The library came from the immunoSEQ multiplex PCR assay. TCRdb's version of the immuneACCESS table is confined to in-frame rearrangements and falls short of the full clone set. An unresolved V gene accounts for under half of the shortfall where checked; the remainder is of unknown origin. This sample comprises 80,000 to 95,000 clones, 90% to 95% of them detected only once. Approximately 5.6% of the sample goes to the ten largest clones. Sequencing was performed on unstimulated CD8+ T cells sorted from spleen or lymph node cells, taken before intestinal transplant. These receptors were taken from a human donor who received an intestinal transplant.

This chain's CDR3 is CASSFSGTGGEAQYF. In DNA, the CDR3 is TGTGCCAGCAGCTTTTCCGGGACAGGGGGCGAAGCGCAGTACTTC. The chain carries TRBV5-5 and TRBJ2-5, with TRBD1 matching over 12 bases. This CDR3 has 15 residues. Germline V CDR1 and CDR2: SGHKS, YYEKEE (reference sequence). With V trimmed by 2 bases and J by 11 bases, 10 bases remained unmatched. The variable domain in full, with the rest retrieved from reference TRBV5-5 and TRBJ2-5, is DAGVTQSPTHLIKTRGQQVTLRCSPISGHKSVSWYQQVLGQGPQFIFQYYEKEERGRGNFPDRFSARQFPNYSSELNVNALLLGDSALYLCASSFSGTGGEAQYFGPGTRLLVL.

This clone was seen only once. The rearrangement joins TRBV11-2 to TRBJ2-7; D might be TRBD1 (5 bases). The germline CDR1 and CDR2 sequences are SGHAT and FQNNGV. This CDR3 has 17 residues. The germline V and J ends were trimmed by 1 base and 0 bases, with 16 bases remaining between them. The CDR3 sequence: CASSLVSLTAYSYEQYF. As DNA, the CDR3 is TGTGCCAGCAGCTTAGTCTCCTTGACAGCCTACTCCTACGAGCAGTACTTC.

The V call is TRBV6-1, the J call TRBJ1-1; D might be TRBD1 (6 bases). Trimming cost V 8 bases and J 1 base, with 14 bases left between them. Germline V lookup: CDR1 MNHNS, CDR2 SASEGT. The CDR3 consists of 14 residues. This CDR3 reads CASLMTGENTEAFF. CDR3 DNA sequence: TGTGCCAGCCTTATGACAGGAGAGAACACTGAAGCTTTCTTT.

The V call is TRBV5-1, the J call TRBJ2-2, with D unresolved. Germline V gives CDR1 SGHRS, CDR2 YFSETQ. V was pared by 2 bases and J by 6 bases, with 11 bases between. This CDR3 comprises 14 residues. The CDR3 DNA reads TGCGCCAGCAGCTTTTATACCGCCGCCGGGGAGCTGTTTTTT. Amino acid sequence: CASSFYTAAGELFF.

The chain uses TRBV7-3 and TRBJ2-1, with 14 bases that match TRBD2. This CDR3 contains 15 residues. After removal of 5 bases from V and 6 bases from J, the junction contained 3 bases not matched to a gene. Per germline, CDR1 SGHTA and CDR2 FQGTGA. This CDR3 reads CASSLTSGGANEQFF. The CDR3 region has the DNA TGTGCCAGCAGCCTGACTAGCGGGGGGGCCAATGAGCAGTTCTTC.

The rearrangement joins TRBV6-1 to TRBJ2-1, with 11 bases aligning to TRBD2. With 1 base clipped from V and 4 bases from J, the junction kept 3 bases outside the gene matches. The CDR3 totals 16 residues. Germline CDR1 MNHNS, CDR2 SASEGT. CDR3 amino acids: CASSEVGLADYNEQFF. DNA of the CDR3: TGTGCCAGCAGTGAAGTGGGACTAGCGGATTACAATGAGCAGTTCTTC.

This chain joins TRBV13 and TRBJ2-5; 7 nucleotides match TRBD2. CDR3 length: 14 residues. Germline V CDR1 and CDR2: PRHDT, FYEKMQ (reference sequence). With V trimmed by 5 bases and J by 3 bases, 6 bases remained unmatched. The CDR3 protein is CASSPTSEKETQYF. CDR3 in DNA: TGTGCCAGCAGCCCCACTAGCGAGAAAGAGACCCAGTACTTC.

The chain couples TRBV14 to TRBJ2-3; no clear D. With 1 base removed from V and 4 bases from J, the gap between germline ends came to 9 bases. This CDR3 is built from 14 residues. The germline CDR1 and CDR2 sequences are SGHDN and FVKESK. CDR3 bases: TGTGCCAGCAGCCAAGTTGTCTTAGCAGATACGCAGTATTTT. It is translated as CASSQVVLADTQYF. The full variable domain, in which reference TRBV14 and TRBJ2-3 provide the parts outside the CDR3, is EAGVTQFPSHSVIEKGQTVTLRCDPISGHDNLYWYRRVMGKEIKFLLHFVKESKQDESGMPNNRFLAERTGGTYSTLKVQPAELEDSGVYFCASSQVVLADTQYFGPGTRLTVL.